These 19 T cell receptor beta chains share one sample of origin, sequenced in a study of T-cell reconstitution after alpha-beta-depleted transplantation in children. It was with unique molecular identifiers that the TCRbeta library was prepared. TCRdb recomputed calls from the PCR reads with MiXCR, one row per CDR3 protein. The sample records fewer than 550,000 distinct CDR3 sequences, over 9.5% being singletons. The sample was PBMCs, mostly from graft donor cells, taken 180 days after TCRalphabeta/CD19-depleted stem cell transplant. These receptors were taken from a female patient between 2 and 15 years old who had a stem cell transplant for aplastic anemia, so the T cells may come from the graft donor.

The chain joins TRBV7-8 to TRBJ1-5, with D possibly being TRBD1 (5 bases). The CDR3 is 14 residues long. Trimming removed 3 bases from V and 7 bases from J, with 13 bases in between. In germline, CDR1 is SGHVS, CDR2 FQNEAQ. The CDR3, as DNA: TGTGCCAGCAGCTTTGATAGGGGAAGGCAGCCCCAGCATTTT. Protein sequence: CASSFDRGRQPQHF.

The genes are TRBV11-2 and TRBJ2-3; 9 bases agree with TRBD2. The trim removed 1 base at V and 3 bases at J, leaving 11 bases unmatched. This CDR3 contains 18 residues. From germline, CDR1 is SGHAT and CDR2 FQNNGV. The CDR3 bases are TGTGCCAGCAGCTTAGGTCTCGGGAGCGGGAGGACTACAGATACGCAGTATTTT. It codes for CASSLGLGSGRTTDTQYF. The full variable domain, completed using reference TRBV11-2 and TRBJ2-3, is EAGVAQSPRYKIIEKRQSVAFWCNPISGHATLYWYQQILGQGPKLLIQFQNNGVVDDSQLPKDRFSAERLKGVDSTLKIQPAKLEDSAVYLCASSLGLGSGRTTDTQYFGPGTRLTVL.

This clonotype turned up a few times. The chain is built from TRBV19 and TRBJ2-3, with D possibly being TRBD1 or TRBD2 (5 bases each). Trimming shortened V by 6 bases and J by 3 bases, and 19 bases separated the two germline ends. The CDR3 is 16 amino acids. Per the germline V gene, CDR1 is LNHDA and CDR2 is SQIVND (reference sequence). The CDR3 sequence: CASSPIGTGRTDTQYF. The CDR3 coding sequence is TGTGCCAGTAGCCCCATCGGGACGGGACGAACAGATACGCAGTATTTT.

A few counts support this clonotype. The CDR3 is CASSIASATDTQYF. CDR3 DNA sequence: TGTGCCAGCAGTATCGCCTCGGCGACAGATACGCAGTATTTT. This sequence joins TRBV12-3 or TRBV12-4 and TRBJ2-3; D is ambiguous. V was clipped by 5 bases and J by 3 bases, with 12 bases between them. This CDR3 contains 14 residues.

This clonotype was picked up many times. The J gene is TRBJ2-5, the V gene TRBV7-9, with D possibly being TRBD2 (5 bases). Germline lookup yields CDR1 SEHNR and CDR2 FQNEAQ (reference sequence). The V and J ends lost 1 base and 3 bases respectively, with 12 bases between them. The CDR3 runs 15 residues. The chain's CDR3 is CASSLVRTSEETQYF. The CDR3 DNA reads TGTGCCAGCAGCTTAGTTAGAACTAGTGAAGAGACCCAGTACTTC. Looking up the rest from reference TRBV7-9 and TRBJ2-5 gives the full variable domain: DTGVSQNPRHKITKRGQNVTFRCDPISEHNRLYWYRQTLGQGPEFLTYFQNEAQLEKSRLLSDRFSAERPKGSFSTLEIQRTEQGDSAMYLCASSLVRTSEETQYFGPGTRLLVL.

The chain's CDR3 is CASSYSNRARGYTF. DNA for the CDR3: TGTGCCAGCAGTTACTCGAACAGGGCGCGGGGCTACACCTTC. The J gene is TRBJ1-2, the V gene TRBV6-5; D is possibly TRBD1 (6 bases). V lost 0 bases and J lost 8, with 13 bases in between. CDR3 size: 14 residues. Germline V gives CDR1 MNHEY, CDR2 SVGAGI.

This clonotype was counted between two and nine times. This rearrangement joins TRBV5-6 to TRBJ1-5, with a tentative D call TRBD1 (5 bases). CDR3 length equals 13 residues. Germline values: CDR1 SGHDT, CDR2 YYEEEE. V gave up 3 bases and J gave up 6 bases, with 10 bases separating them. CDR3: CASSSRRGQPQHF. The DNA for the CDR3 is TGTGCCAGCAGCTCTAGGAGGGGTCAGCCCCAGCATTTT.

The table lists this clonotype with a few counts. J is TRBJ2-2 and V is TRBV29-1; TRBD1 is a possible D gene (6 bases). There are 14 residues in the CDR3. CDR1 SQVTM and CDR2 ANQGSEA come from the germline V gene. V lost 6 bases to trimming and J lost 7 bases, with 18 bases between them. CDR3: CSVAETGGHGELFF. In nucleotides, the CDR3 is TGCAGCGTGGCCGAGACAGGAGGTCACGGGGAGCTGTTTTTT.

This chain connects TRBV28 to TRBJ2-7; 10 nucleotides line up with TRBD1. V lost 1 base, J lost 0 bases, and 15 bases stayed unmatched. Germline assignment: CDR1 MDHEN and CDR2 SYDVKM. There are 20 residues in the CDR3. CDR3 bases: TGTGCCAGCAGTTTATTGGCTCGGGGGGGACAGGGGCTTTACTCCTACGAGCAGTACTTC. It translates to CASSLLARGGQGLYSYEQYF.

V is TRBV5-5 and J is TRBJ2-7; D not resolved. The V gene's germline CDR1 is SGHKS and CDR2 YYEKEE (reference sequence). The CDR3 runs to 14 residues. V lost 0 bases to trimming and J lost 2 bases, with 9 bases between them. The CDR3 protein is CASSLVGPPYEQYF. The CDR3, as DNA: TGTGCCAGCAGCTTGGTGGGTCCTCCCTACGAGCAGTACTTC.

The chain joins TRBV7-6 to TRBJ1-5; the match to TRBD1 covers 8 bases. The CDR3 contains 15 residues. CDR1 is SGHVS, CDR2 FNYEAQ, per germline. Trimming cost V 5 bases and J 4 bases; bases outside gene matches: 7. CDR3 in amino acids: CASSPNRGVNQPQHF. In nucleotides, the CDR3 is TGTGCCAGCAGCCCAAACAGGGGGGTTAATCAGCCCCAGCATTTT.

This clonotype was detected only a few times. The rearrangement links TRBV20-1 to TRBJ2-3, with D hard to call. The CDR3 loop spans 12 amino acids. V lost 1 base and J 0 bases, leaving 2 bases between the germline ends. Germline lookup yields CDR1 DFQATT and CDR2 SNEGSKA (reference sequence). CDR3 loop: CSARASTDTQYF. The CDR3 bases are TGCAGTGCTAGAGCTAGCACAGATACGCAGTATTTT.

The V gene is TRBV20-1, the J gene TRBJ2-1, with D hard to call. V was clipped by 4 bases and J by 9 bases, with 13 bases between them. The CDR3 spans 12 residues. The germline CDR1 and CDR2 sequences are DFQATT and SNEGSKA (reference sequence). CDR3 loop: CSAIKTGSEQFF. CDR3 sequence (DNA): TGCAGTGCTATTAAGACCGGCTCTGAGCAGTTCTTC.

This clonotype was recorded many times. The CDR3 DNA sequence: TGCAGTGCTCGTCTAGCGGTCCCAGGGGCGGAAAAAGAGACCCAGTACTTC. Protein product: CSARLAVPGAEKETQYF. The chain links TRBV20-1 to TRBJ2-5; D is perhaps TRBD2 (7 bases). V lost 5 bases and J 3 bases, leaving 25 bases between the germline ends. The CDR3 consists of 17 residues. Germline V gives CDR1 DFQATT, CDR2 SNEGSKA (reference sequence).

This clonotype has more than one count but fewer than ten. The rearrangement links TRBV7-2 to TRBJ1-3; D possibly corresponds to TRBD1 (5 bases). This CDR3 spans 17 amino acids. From germline, CDR1 is SGHTA and CDR2 FQGNSA. Trimming cost V 5 bases and J 0 bases, with 17 bases left between them. CDR3 coding DNA: TGTGCCAGCAGCATTAGTGGGGGACGCCTCTCTGGAAACACCATATATTTT. Residues: CASSISGGRLSGNTIYF.

Ten or more counts support this clonotype. CDR3 in amino acids: CASSLAGLGGDTQYF. The CDR3 bases are TGCGCCAGCAGCTTGGCGGGCCTGGGGGGAGATACGCAGTATTTT. J is TRBJ2-3 and V is TRBV5-1, with D perhaps matching TRBD2 (6 bases). Deletions cut 0 bases from V and 5 bases from J, with 13 bases between. The germline gives CDR1 SGHRS, CDR2 YFSETQ. The CDR3 totals 15 residues.

In this sample, this clonotype turned up once. The chain employs TRBV29-1 and TRBJ2-1; 10 positions agree with TRBD2. The CDR3 consists of 14 residues. Germline V CDR1 and CDR2: SQVTM, ANQGSEA. Trimming at V came to 5 bases and at J to 4 bases, leaving 5 bases not matched to a gene. CDR3 region: CSVSTSGPYNEQFF. CDR3 sequence (DNA): TGCAGCGTTTCGACTAGCGGGCCTTACAATGAGCAGTTCTTC.

The chain has TRBV6-5 and TRBJ2-7; D call uncertain. Per germline, CDR1 MNHEY and CDR2 SVGAGI. This CDR3 comprises 11 residues. V was shortened by 6 bases and J by 7 bases, with 10 bases between the two germline ends. CDR3 bases: TGTGCCAGCAGGACCTGCTGGGAGCAGTACTTC. Its protein product is CASRTCWEQYF.

This clonotype was observed a handful of times. The chain uses TRBV7-8 and TRBJ2-1; 9 positions agree with TRBD1. V was pared by 2 bases and J by 3 bases, with 5 bases of the junction left unmatched. In germline, CDR1 is SGHVS, CDR2 FQNEAQ. The CDR3 has 16 amino acids. In DNA, the CDR3 is TGTGCCAGCAGCTTATCGGGACAGGGTATCTACAATGAGCAGTTCTTC. Amino acid sequence: CASSLSGQGIYNEQFF.